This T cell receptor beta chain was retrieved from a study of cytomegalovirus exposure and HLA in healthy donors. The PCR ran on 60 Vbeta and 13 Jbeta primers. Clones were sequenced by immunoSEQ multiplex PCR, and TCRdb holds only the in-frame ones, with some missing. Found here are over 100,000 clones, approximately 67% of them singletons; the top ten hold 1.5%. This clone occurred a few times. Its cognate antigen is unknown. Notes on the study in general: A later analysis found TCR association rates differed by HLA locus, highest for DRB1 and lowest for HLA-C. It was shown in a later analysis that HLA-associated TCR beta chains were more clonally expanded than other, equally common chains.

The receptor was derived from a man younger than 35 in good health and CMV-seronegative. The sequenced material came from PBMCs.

The CDR3: CASSPRTFYGYTF. DNA of the CDR3: TGTGCCAGCTCACCACGGACTTTCTATGGCTACACCTTC. The V gene is TRBV18, the J gene TRBJ1-2, with D unclear. V gave up 1 base and J gave up 4 bases, with 7 bases separating them. The germline CDR1 and CDR2 sequences are KGHSH and LQKENI. The CDR3 is made up of 13 amino acids. The entire variable domain, with the rest obtained from reference TRBV18 and TRBJ1-2, is as follows: NAGVMQNPRHLVRRRGQEARLRCSPMKGHSHVYWYRQLPEEGLKFMVYLQKENIIDESGMPKERFSAEFPKEGPSILRIQQVVRGDSAAYFCASSPRTFYGYTFGSGTRLTVV.